The rows below give T cell receptor beta chains drawn from one sample of a study of T-cell memory formation after mild COVID-19. TCRdb fed the 5' RACE reads into MiXCR, producing one record per CDR3 protein. Among 290,000 or so distinct CDR3 sequences, approximately 20% were seen once, and the ten largest hold 20% to 25%. The sequenced sample was PBMCs or a T cell subset sorted from them (not recorded which). These receptors were obtained from a man in his late teens or twenties who had mild COVID-19 (a few samples of this study predate the infection). Cell type and time point are not known. Both conserved end residues are part of each CDR3. The D gene is left open where the match is weak. A row's size may be missing; if present it is once, few, many or a size class.

TRBJ2-2 | - | TRBD1 | TRBV7-8 | CASSFFLGTGGRAGELFF | TGTGCCAGCAGCTTTTTTCTGGGGACAGGGGGCAGAGCCGGGGAGCTGTTTTTT
TRBJ1-2 | - | TRBD1 | TRBV28 | CASSSRTGGIPAYGYTF | TGTGCCAGCAGTTCCCGGACAGGGGGCATCCCCGCCTATGGCTACACCTTC
TRBJ2-2 | few | - | TRBV3-1 | CASSHSSANTGELFF | TGTGCCAGCAGCCACTCCTCGGCCAACACCGGGGAGCTGTTTTTT
TRBJ2-5 | few | - | TRBV5-1 | CASSLERGWETQYF | TGCGCCAGCAGCTTGGAACGGGGTTGGGAGACCCAGTACTTC
TRBJ2-3 | few | - | TRBV4-3 | CASSQVRAGTDTQYF | TGCGCCAGCAGCCAAGTGCGCGCCGGCACAGATACGCAGTATTTT
TRBJ1-6 | - | - | TRBV6-5 | CASSGERALGATLHF | TGTGCCAGCAGTGGGGAGAGGGCCCTAGGGGCAACCCTCCACTTT
TRBJ2-3 | medium-sized | TRBD1 | TRBV5-1 | CASSLMDRGTDTQYF | TGCGCCAGCAGCTTGATGGACAGGGGAACAGATACGCAGTATTTT
TRBJ1-5 | - | - | TRBV9 | CASSVSVGENQPQHF | TGTGCCAGCAGCGTATCGGTCGGGGAGAATCAGCCCCAGCATTTT
TRBJ2-1 | - | - | TRBV7-9 | CASSLRGISYNEQFF | TGTGCCAGCAGCCTCCGGGGGATATCCTACAATGAGCAGTTCTTC
TRBJ1-2 | few | TRBD1 | TRBV7-2 | CASSRISQGPYTF | TGTGCCAGCAGCCGTATTTCACAGGGGCCCTACACCTTC
TRBJ2-2 | once | TRBD2 | TRBV11-2 | CASRPTSGNTGELFF | TGTGCCAGCAGACCTACTAGCGGGAACACCGGGGAGCTGTTTTTT
TRBJ2-1 | - | - | TRBV2 | CASSDNRDNEQFF | TGTGCCAGCAGTGATAATAGGGACAATGAGCAGTTCTTC
TRBJ1-1 | - | - | TRBV5-1 | CASTVMEGTEAFF | TGCGCCAGCACTGTTATGGAGGGGACTGAAGCTTTCTTT
TRBJ1-3 | few | TRBD1 | TRBV4-3 | CASSQLTGLSGNTIYF | TGCGCCAGCAGCCAATTGACAGGGCTGTCTGGAAACACCATATATTTT
TRBJ1-1 | few | - | TRBV10-3 | CAIREQGPEAFF | TGTGCCATCAGGGAACAGGGACCTGAAGCTTTCTTT
TRBJ2-1 | many | - | TRBV7-9 | CASSLVASNHNEQFF | TGTGCCAGCAGCTTAGTGGCTAGCAACCACAATGAGCAGTTCTTC
TRBJ2-5 | few | - | TRBV5-6 | CASSSREIGRETQYF | TGTGCCAGCAGCTCCCGGGAGATAGGCCGGGAGACCCAGTACTTC
TRBJ2-2 | - | TRBD1 | TRBV11-1 | CASSWSRGQTGELFF | TGTGCCAGCAGCTGGTCCAGGGGGCAAACCGGGGAGCTGTTTTTT
TRBJ2-3 | - | - | TRBV4-3 | CASSQGGGGSIADTQYF | TGCGCCAGCAGCCAAGGGGGAGGGGGCAGTATCGCAGATACGCAGTATTTT
TRBJ2-2 | few | - | TRBV5-4 | CASSPPGANTGELFF | TGTGCCAGCAGCCCCCCAGGAGCGAACACCGGGGAGCTGTTTTTT
TRBJ2-5 | - | - | TRBV12-3/TRBV12-4 | CASRPSSAVETQYF | TGTGCCAGCAGGCCCTCTAGCGCAGTAGAGACCCAGTACTTC
TRBJ2-7 | few | TRBD1 | TRBV15 | CATSYSKGAYEQYF | TGTGCCACCAGCTATTCTAAGGGGGCTTATGAGCAGTACTTC
TRBJ2-5 | - | TRBD1 | TRBV10-2 | CASSERYQDRGQETQYF | TGCGCCAGCAGTGAGAGATATCAAGACAGGGGACAAGAGACCCAGTACTTC
TRBJ1-1 | few | - | TRBV24-1 | CATSDPRLGGTEAFF | TGTGCCACCAGTGACCCTAGGTTGGGGGGCACTGAAGCTTTCTTT
TRBJ1-1 | - | - | TRBV12-3/TRBV12-4 | CASSLRQGMAFF | TGTGCCAGCAGTTTAAGGCAGGGTATGGCTTTCTTT
TRBJ2-5 | - | - | TRBV6-1 | CASSETGTREETQYF | TGTGCCAGCAGTGAAACAGGGACTCGCGAGGAGACCCAGTACTTC
TRBJ2-3 | once | TRBD2 | TRBV5-5 | CATGLAGASTDTQYF | TGTGCCACCGGACTAGCGGGGGCCAGCACAGATACGCAGTATTTT
TRBJ2-3 | - | - | TRBV7-2 | CASSPGFSPTDTQYF | TGTGCCAGCAGCCCTGGGTTCAGCCCCACAGATACGCAGTATTTT
TRBJ2-2 | few | - | TRBV20-1 | CSARGRNTGELFF | TGCAGTGCTAGAGGCAGAAACACCGGGGAGCTGTTTTTT
TRBJ2-2 | - | - | TRBV10-3 | CAISGGNTGELFF | TGTGCCATCAGCGGGGGGAACACCGGGGAGCTGTTTTTT
TRBJ1-1 | - | - | TRBV7-9 | CASSLGPHLTEAFF | TGTGCCAGCAGCTTAGGTCCCCACCTGACCGAAGCTTTCTTT